This T cell receptor (beta chain) was profiled in a study of OX40 agonist ivuxolimab in advanced cancers. The V gene's germline CDR1 is MNHNY and CDR2 SVGAGI (reference sequence). V lost 4 bases and J lost 1, with 7 bases in between. This CDR3 contains 13 residues. Sequencing was performed with immunoSEQ multiplex PCR; in TCRdb, only in-frame clones are kept and a portion is missing. The table has about 88,000 clones, more than 70% seen once; the top ten hold over 0.2%. The TCR was taken from an adult with an advanced solid tumor such as melanoma, head and neck, liver or kidney cancer. This chain joins TRBV6-6 and TRBJ1-1; D unresolved. The input for sequencing was CD4+ or CD8+ T cells sorted from blood, taken in a trial of the OX40 agonist ivuxolimab. Here the CDR3 reads CASSSTTNTEAFF. The DNA of the CDR3 is TGTGCCAGCAGTTCAACCACGAACACTGAAGCTTTCTTT.